This note documents a single T cell receptor (beta chain) sequence. Looked up from germline, CDR1 is SGHRS and CDR2 is YFSETQ. CDR3 length: 15 residues. V lost 0 bases to trimming and J lost 3 bases, with 12 bases between them. Produced via immunoSEQ multiplex PCR; TCRdb's table is partial and in-frame only. The sample lists around 37,000 clones, around 74% seen once, with roughly 15% in the top ten. This sample was included in a study of radiotherapy plus CTLA-4 blockade in lung cancer. The sample in question was peripheral blood, obtained from a patient treated with radiotherapy plus ipilimumab. The gene calls are TRBV5-1 and TRBJ1-2, with D perhaps TRBD1 (5 bases). The receptor was isolated from a human donor with non-small cell lung cancer that progressed on radiotherapy plus ipilimumab. The chain's CDR3 is CASSLGQSLDYGYTF. The CDR3 nucleotides read TGCGCCAGCAGCTTGGGACAGAGCCTAGACTATGGCTACACCTTC.